A selection of T cell receptor beta chains follows, all from one sample in a study of T cells expressing NK-cell markers. TCRdb re-called the 5' RACE reads; every CDR3 protein appears as one record, without DNA. This repertoire includes about 260,000 distinct CDR3 sequences. The sample comprised blood T cells: a sorted CD56 or NKG2C T cell subset, CD4+ or CD8+ T cells, or bulk PBMC T cells (not recorded which). The receptors here all came from a woman between 18 and 75 years old in good health. The CDR3 runs from the conserved cysteine through the conserved F or W.

>TRBV29-1|TRBJ1-5
CSVEGGVLINQPQHF
>TRBV5-5|TRBJ1-1
CASSRGQGVMNTEAFF
>TRBV20-1|TRBJ2-4
CSAIGEPKNIQYF
>TRBV5-6|TRBJ2-3
CASSISGTGIGDTQYF
>TRBV20-1|TRBJ2-5
CSAPRLVIASETQYF
>TRBV20-1|TRBJ1-1
CSARRFQGEAFF
>TRBV20-1|TRBJ2-5
CSATIGETQYF
>TRBV3-1|TRBJ1-3
CASAKSGNTIYF
>TRBV4-3|TRBJ2-2
CASSQDDYEFRELFF
>TRBV6-1|TRBJ1-2
CASRGGGNYGYTF
>TRBV11-2|TRBJ2-1
CASSFIYNEQFF
>TRBV7-3|TRBJ2-2
CASSLGTGVAGELFF
>TRBV20-1|TRBJ2-1
CSASRSGGVGEQFF
>TRBV6-2/TRBV6-3|TRBJ2-1
CASSHNNVRGNEQFF
>TRBV7-2|TRBJ2-5
CASRLGGQETQYF
>TRBV11-2|TRBJ2-7
CASSLADYEQYF
>TRBV7-9|TRBJ2-2
CASSLVPGNTGELFF
>TRBV19|TRBJ1-6
CASSIDPFRTANSPLHF
>TRBV3-1|TRBJ1-3
CASSQDGRNTIYF
>TRBV2|TRBJ2-2
CATGTSGRLNTGELFF
>TRBV12-3/TRBV12-4|TRBJ2-2
CASSRDTNTGELFF
>TRBV5-4|TRBJ1-1
CASSSAGQPNTEAFF
>TRBV5-1|TRBJ2-6
CASSLLGSGANVLTF
>TRBV29-1|TRBJ2-6
CSALAAGANVLTF